Each of the 12 T cell receptor beta chains below was sequenced from the same sample in a study of response to subunit inactivated influenza vaccine. TCRdb passed the RT-PCR reads through MiXCR, listing each CDR3 protein once. The sample includes 610,000 or so distinct CDR3 sequences, around 13% of them seen just once. The sequences come from PBMCs from blood, collected approximately 13 days after vaccination. The receptors were sampled from a man aged 50 or older who received an inactivated influenza vaccine.

CDR3 in amino acids: CASSLGLVLTEAFF. CDR3 DNA sequence: TGTGCCAGCAGCTTGGGCTTGGTTTTAACTGAAGCTTTCTTT. The chain carries TRBV5-6 and TRBJ1-1; no reliable D call. Germline CDR1 and CDR2: SGHDT and YYEEEE. The CDR3 spans 14 residues. Trimming removed 0 bases at V and 5 bases at J, with 11 bases between.

This clonotype was observed many times. The chain uses TRBV3-1 and TRBJ1-6; no firm D call. This CDR3 has 14 amino acids. Germline V gene sequence: CDR1 LGHDT, CDR2 YNNKEL (reference sequence). V dropped 11 bases and J dropped 0 bases, with 11 bases sitting between them. DNA for the CDR3: TGTGCCGCACGGGAGAGCTCCTATAATTCACCCCTCCACTTT. Protein: CAARESSYNSPLHF.

This clonotype has ten or more counts. The rearrangement joins TRBV6-5 to TRBJ2-1; no clear D. CDR3 size: 14 residues. Per germline, CDR1 MNHEY and CDR2 SVGAGI. Trimming shortened V by 1 base and J by 8 bases, and 12 bases separated the two germline ends. CDR3 residues: CASSYLGKADEQFF. In DNA form, the CDR3 reads TGTGCCAGCAGTTACTTGGGGAAGGCAGATGAGCAGTTCTTC.

V and J are TRBV5-1 and TRBJ2-5; 7 nucleotides line up with TRBD2. Germline CDR1 is SGHRS and CDR2 is YFSETQ. V lost 4 bases, J lost 3 bases, and 6 bases stayed unmatched. The CDR3 runs 14 residues. The CDR3 DNA reads TGCGCCAGCAGCGCTGGACTAGTTGAAGAGACCCAGTACTTC. Residues: CASSAGLVEETQYF.

The gene calls are TRBV6-1 and TRBJ2-7; D is unresolved. This CDR3 region has 14 residues. V gave up 5 bases and J gave up 3 bases, with 14 bases separating them. CDR1 is MNHNS, CDR2 SASEGT, per germline. The DNA of the CDR3 is TGTGCCAGCAGTCCCTTAGGGCCTATCTACGAGCAGTACTTC. Translation: CASSPLGPIYEQYF.

This clonotype came up a few times. The chain is built from TRBV5-1 and TRBJ2-3, with D possibly TRBD2 on 6 matching bases. The V end lost 1 base, the J end lost 6 bases, and 9 bases lay between the germline ends. Germline V gene lookup returns CDR1 SGHRS and CDR2 YFSETQ. The length of the CDR3 is 13 residues. The CDR3 DNA reads TGCGCCAGCAGCTTGTCGGGGGTTGATACGCAGTATTTT. Translation gives CASSLSGVDTQYF.

This clonotype was counted a few times. This chain links TRBV7-6 with TRBJ2-1; perhaps TRBD1 as D (5 bases). The CDR3 totals 15 residues. Trimming took 4 bases from V and 4 from J, leaving 14 bases between them. The germline V gene encodes CDR1 SGHVS and CDR2 FNYEAQ. CDR3 in amino acids: CASSSGFGSYNEQFF. CDR3 coding DNA: TGTGCCAGCAGCTCAGGGTTTGGTTCGTACAATGAGCAGTTCTTC. Full variable domain (outside the CDR3, taken from reference TRBV7-6 and TRBJ2-1): GAGVSQSPRYKVTKRGQDVALRCDPISGHVSLYWYRQALGQGPEFLTYFNYEAQQDKSGLPNDRFSAERPEGSISTLTIQRTEQRDSAMYRCASSSGFGSYNEQFFGPGTRLTVL.

The chain uses TRBV7-9 and TRBJ2-3; 8 nucleotides align to TRBD1. From germline, CDR1 is SEHNR and CDR2 FQNEAQ (reference sequence). The ends lost 1 base at V and 2 bases at J; junction bases unmatched: 2. The CDR3 consists of 15 residues. CDR3 DNA: TGTGCCAGCAGCTTAGGGACAGGGCTCACAGATACGCAGTATTTT. It specifies CASSLGTGLTDTQYF.

The CDR3 spells CASSSGTGIGTQYF. The DNA of the CDR3 is TGTGCCAGCAGTTCCGGGACAGGGATTGGGACCCAGTACTTC. The chain recombines TRBV6-5 with TRBJ2-5; 9 nucleotides line up with TRBD1. Losses at the gene ends were 4 bases for V and 7 bases for J; bases not matched to a gene: 7. Germline CDR1 reads MNHEY; CDR2 reads SVGAGI. This CDR3 has 14 amino acids.

This chain links TRBV7-2 with TRBJ1-5; 9 nucleotides match TRBD1. CDR3 size: 15 residues. Germline assignment: CDR1 SGHTA and CDR2 FQGNSA. V dropped 6 bases and J dropped 7; count of bases not matched to a gene: 10. The CDR3 here is CASSIGGTGRQPQHF. In DNA form, the CDR3 reads TGTGCCAGCAGTATTGGAGGGACAGGGAGGCAGCCCCAGCATTTT.

The V call is TRBV2, the J call TRBJ1-5; D not resolved. Germline V lookup: CDR1 SNHLY, CDR2 FYNNEI. CDR3 length: 15 amino acids. Trimming stripped 4 bases from V and 0 bases from J, with 10 bases between. The CDR3 reads CASSGSYLSNQPQHF. CDR3 in DNA: TGTGCCAGCAGTGGATCTTACCTTAGCAATCAGCCCCAGCATTTT.

The genes are TRBV20-1 and TRBJ2-6; D ambiguous. CDR3 length: 15 residues. The V gene's germline CDR1 is DFQATT and CDR2 SNEGSKA (reference sequence). Trimming left V 2 bases short and J 0 bases short, with 8 bases between. CDR3 sequence (DNA): TGCAGTGCTAGAAGGCTAAACTCTGGGGCCAACGTCCTGACTTTC. Translated, it gives CSARRLNSGANVLTF.